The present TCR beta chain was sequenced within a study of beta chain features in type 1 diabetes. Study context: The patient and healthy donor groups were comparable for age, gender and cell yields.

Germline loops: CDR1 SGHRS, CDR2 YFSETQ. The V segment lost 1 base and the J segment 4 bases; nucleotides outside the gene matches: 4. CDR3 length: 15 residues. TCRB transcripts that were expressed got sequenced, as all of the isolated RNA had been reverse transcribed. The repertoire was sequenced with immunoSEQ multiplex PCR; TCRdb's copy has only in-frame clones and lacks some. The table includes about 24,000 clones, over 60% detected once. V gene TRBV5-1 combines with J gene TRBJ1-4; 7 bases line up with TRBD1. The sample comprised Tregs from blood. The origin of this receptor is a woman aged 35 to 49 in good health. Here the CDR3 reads CASSLSGTVNEKLFF. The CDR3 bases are TGCGCCAGCAGCTTGTCCGGGACAGTTAATGAAAAACTGTTTTTT.